The 3 T cell receptor beta chains below all came from one sample that was sequenced in a study of sequential checkpoint blockade in melanoma. Here immunoSEQ multiplex PCR was the method, and the copy in TCRdb shows in-frame clones only, minus some. Of about 10,000 clones in the sample, around 80% are singletons; the top ten hold 12%. The treatment was: randomized to nivolumab then ipilimumab (arm A) or the reverse (arm B). The sample was CD8+ T cells sorted from blood (inferred from file names), taken from a patient given nivolumab and ipilimumab in sequence. The origin of the receptors is a human donor with melanoma.

The chain couples TRBV7-9 to TRBJ2-1; TRBD1 matches at 11 bases. With V trimmed by 5 bases and J by 3 bases, 3 bases remained unmatched. Germline CDR1 SEHNR, CDR2 FQNEAQ (reference sequence). CDR3 length: 15 amino acids. The CDR3 spells CASSPGQGVYNEQFF. The CDR3 coding sequence is TGTGCCAGCAGCCCGGGACAGGGGGTCTACAATGAGCAGTTCTTC.

The gene calls are TRBV27 and TRBJ2-7, with D possibly matching TRBD1 (6 bases). Germline V gene lookup returns CDR1 MNHEY and CDR2 SMNVEV (reference sequence). V lost 5 bases, J lost 5 bases, and 22 bases lay in between. CDR3 length: 16 residues. The chain's CDR3 is CASSAITGTGVHEQYF. As DNA, the CDR3 is TGTGCCAGCAGTGCTATCACAGGGACCGGGGTGCACGAGCAGTACTTC.

The sample holds a few counts of this clone. The chain links TRBV4-2 to TRBJ2-2; 8 bases agree with TRBD2. The CDR3 length is 17 residues. J was trimmed by 0 bases and V by 1 base; bases with no gene match: 4. Germline lookup yields CDR1 LGHNA and CDR2 YNFKEQ. The DNA for the CDR3 is TGTGCCAGCAGCCAAGGAACTAGCGGATCGAACACCGGGGAGCTGTTTTTT. Encoded protein: CASSQGTSGSNTGELFF.